Only one count was recorded for the clone carrying this T cell receptor (beta chain). Germline values: CDR1 ENHRY, CDR2 SYGVKD. This CDR3 region has 15 residues. The J segment lost 2 bases and the V segment lost 6 bases, leaving 10 bases of the junction unmatched. The data belong to a study of cytomegalovirus exposure and HLA in healthy donors. In the study overall: Early on, a data release was issued that held roughly 84 million unique TCRs from HLA-typed donors.

Both 60 Vbeta primers and 13 Jbeta primers went into the PCR. Profiling relied on immunoSEQ multiplex PCR, and the TCRdb table lists in-frame clones only, not all of them. This table has about 190,000 clones, roughly 77% appearing once. Sequenced input: PBMCs. The chain uses TRBV10-3 and TRBJ2-7; 7 bases align to TRBD2. The sequence was obtained from a woman between 25 and 40 years old in good health and CMV-seropositive. CDR3 loop: CAIRSPGTTTYEQYF. In DNA, the CDR3 is TGTGCCATCAGAAGTCCCGGGACTACTACCTACGAGCAGTACTTC.